The 29 T cell receptor beta chains reported below all come from one sample, sequenced in a study of brain T cells in children with intractable seizures. Some clones are missing from TCRdb's copy, which holds only in-frame ones; the method was immunoSEQ multiplex PCR. The sample has just under 65,000 clones; approximately 95% are singletons. Here the sequenced sample was peripheral blood, taken at surgery. These receptors originate from a boy younger than two with focal cortical dysplasia and intractable seizures.

V and J are TRBV19 and TRBJ1-2; TRBD1 is a possible D gene (6 bases). Deletions cut 1 base from V and 2 bases from J, with 8 bases between. Per the germline V gene, CDR1 is LNHDA and CDR2 is SQIVND (reference sequence). This CDR3 is 14 amino acids long. CDR3 sequence reads: CASSIVGTNYGYTF. The DNA of the CDR3 is TGTGCCAGTAGTATAGTCGGGACAAACTATGGCTACACCTTC.

The rearrangement uses TRBV7-3 and TRBJ2-1; perhaps TRBD2 as D (6 bases). The CDR3 has 14 residues. Trimming took off 6 bases at V and 1 base at J, with 10 bases between the two ends. The germline gives CDR1 SGHTA, CDR2 FQGTGA. CDR3 sequence: CASSEEGSYNEQFF. Here the CDR3 DNA reads TGTGCCAGCAGTGAGGAGGGATCCTACAATGAGCAGTTCTTC.

The chain employs TRBV28 and TRBJ2-2; perhaps D is TRBD1 or TRBD2 (6 bases each). V lost 9 bases and J lost 1, with 12 bases in between. The CDR3 totals 14 residues. Germline values: CDR1 MDHEN, CDR2 SYDVKM. The DNA of the CDR3 is TGTGCCAGTGGGGGGCAGGGGAACACCGGGGAGCTGTTTTTT. It specifies CASGGQGNTGELFF.

The chain uses TRBV5-6 and TRBJ1-2, with D possibly matching TRBD1 (5 bases). Looked up from germline, CDR1 is SGHDT and CDR2 is YYEEEE. V gave up 0 bases and J gave up 3 bases, with 6 bases separating them. This CDR3 contains 13 residues. CDR3 protein: CASSLGQHYGYTF. In DNA, the CDR3 is TGTGCCAGCAGCTTGGGACAGCACTATGGCTACACCTTC.

This chain uses TRBV2 with TRBJ1-1, with a tentative D call TRBD1 (5 bases). V lost 6 bases to trimming and J lost 4 bases, with 18 bases between them. The CDR3 is made up of 15 amino acids. Germline lookup yields CDR1 SNHLY and CDR2 FYNNEI. CDR3 DNA: TGTGCCAGCAGGGGGATTAAGGGGATAGGCACTGAAGCTTTCTTT. This encodes CASRGIKGIGTEAFF.

The chain is built from TRBV5-4 and TRBJ1-5; D call uncertain. Deletions cut 4 bases from V and 6 bases from J, with 17 bases between. The CDR3 runs to 15 residues. CDR1 SGHNT and CDR2 YYREEE come from the germline V gene (reference sequence). The CDR3 sequence is CASSPGPGKSQPQHF. The DNA of the CDR3 is TGTGCCAGCAGCCCCGGGCCGGGGAAAAGTCAGCCCCAGCATTTT. Based on the CDR3 plus reference TRBV5-4 and TRBJ1-5, the full variable domain is ETGVTQSPTHLIKTRGQQVTLRCSSQSGHNTVSWYQQALGQGPQFIFQYYREEENGRGNFPPRFSGLQFPNYSSELNVNALELDDSALYLCASSPGPGKSQPQHFGDGTRLSIL.

The genes are TRBV2 and TRBJ2-1; 12 bases match TRBD1. Germline trimming cut 7 bases from V and 7 bases from J; bases unmatched to any gene: 8. Germline V CDR1 and CDR2: SNHLY, FYNNEI. The CDR3 runs 15 residues. The DNA of the CDR3 is TGTGCCAGCACGTGGGACAGGGGGCCGGAAAATGAGCAGTTCTTC. It translates to CASTWDRGPENEQFF.

The chain links TRBV9 to TRBJ1-2; 9 bases align to TRBD1. Germline CDR1 reads SGDLS; CDR2 reads YYNGEE. The CDR3 is 15 residues long. V trimming: 4 bases; J trimming: 8 bases; junction bases outside the gene matches: 12. CDR3 protein: CASSFRDRVIGGYTF. In nucleotides, the CDR3 is TGTGCCAGCAGCTTTAGGGACAGGGTAATTGGGGGCTACACCTTC.

The genes are TRBV3-1 (or the pseudogene TRBV3-2) and TRBJ1-2; a weak D match, TRBD1 (6 bases). Germline CDR1 reads LGHDT; CDR2 reads YNNKEL (reference sequence). Deletions cut 4 bases from V and 4 bases from J, with 13 bases between. CDR3 length equals 14 residues. The CDR3 coding sequence is TGTGCCAGCAGCCGACCGGGACATTTCTATGGCTACACCTTC. Protein: CASSRPGHFYGYTF.

There are a few counts of this clone. The chain couples TRBV7-9 to TRBJ1-2; 9 positions agree with TRBD1. The CDR3 extends over 15 amino acids. After removal of 5 bases from V and 8 bases from J, the junction contained 12 bases not matched to a gene. Germline lookup yields CDR1 SEHNR and CDR2 FQNEAQ (reference sequence). CDR3 in amino acids: CASSVYYRGLKGYTF. The DNA for the CDR3 is TGTGCCAGCAGCGTATACTACAGGGGGCTAAAGGGCTACACCTTC.

This chain connects TRBV15 to TRBJ2-7; D is ambiguous. Trimming stripped 1 base from V and 4 bases from J, with 14 bases between. The CDR3 is 15 residues long. CDR1 is LNHNV, CDR2 YYDKDF, per germline (reference sequence). CDR3 DNA sequence: TGTGCCACCAGCAGAGTGCCCACCACGGAATACGAGCAGTACTTC. Translation: CATSRVPTTEYEQYF.

This chain uses TRBV6-5 with TRBJ2-3, with no clear D. Deletions cut 4 bases from V and 2 bases from J, with 10 bases between. The CDR3 loop spans 14 amino acids. In germline, CDR1 is MNHEY, CDR2 SVGAGI. For the CDR3, the DNA is TGTGCCAGCAGTTCGACACCTAACACAGATACGCAGTATTTT. As protein: CASSSTPNTDTQYF.

The sample holds one count of this clone. This chain joins TRBV4-1 and TRBJ1-4, with D possibly TRBD1 on 6 matching bases. The CDR3 is 15 residues long. The V end was cut by 5 bases, the J end by 8 bases, with 18 bases between. CDR1 and CDR2 from the germline V gene are MGHRA and YSYEKL. This CDR3 is CASSEVLRGREKLFF. The CDR3, as DNA: TGCGCCAGCAGCGAAGTCCTTAGGGGGAGGGAAAAACTGTTTTTT.

This sequence joins TRBV10-1 and TRBJ2-1; D gene unclear. The germline CDR1 and CDR2 sequences are WNHNN and SYGVQD (reference sequence). The CDR3 spans 13 residues. The V and J ends lost 6 bases and 6 bases respectively, with 12 bases between them. This chain's CDR3 is CASSQNPANEQFF. DNA of the CDR3: TGCGCCAGCAGCCAGAACCCGGCCAATGAGCAGTTCTTC.

V and J are TRBV3-1 (or the pseudogene TRBV3-2) and TRBJ2-2, with 10 nucleotides matching TRBD2. Germline V gives CDR1 LGHDT, CDR2 YNNKEL (reference sequence). After removal of 4 bases from V and 5 bases from J, the junction contained 16 bases not matched to a gene. The CDR3 runs to 19 residues. The chain's CDR3 is CASSRRTASGGWGTGELFF. CDR3 nucleotides: TGTGCCAGCAGCCGAAGAACAGCTAGCGGGGGATGGGGTACCGGGGAGCTGTTTTTT.

This chain links TRBV7-9 with TRBJ1-1; no definite D call. Germline V gene data show CDR1 as SEHNR and CDR2 as FQNEAQ (reference sequence). CDR3 length equals 16 residues. The ends were cut back, 5 bases at V and 0 bases at J, with 16 bases in the middle. The CDR3 region has the DNA TGTGCCAGCAGCCCAAGAGGTCGAGACATGAACACTGAAGCTTTCTTT. As protein: CASSPRGRDMNTEAFF.

The rearrangement uses TRBV3-1 (or the pseudogene TRBV3-2) and TRBJ2-3, with 11 bases lining up with TRBD1. Germline values: CDR1 LGHDT, CDR2 YNNKEL (reference sequence). V was pared by 3 bases and J by 3 bases, with 5 bases of the junction left unmatched. The CDR3 contains 16 residues. CDR3 protein: CASSQPGQGVTDTQYF. The DNA of the CDR3 is TGTGCCAGCAGCCAGCCGGGACAGGGGGTAACAGATACGCAGTATTTT.

This chain joins TRBV4-2 and TRBJ2-3, with D maybe TRBD1 (5 bases). The V gene's germline CDR1 is LGHNA and CDR2 YNFKEQ. V dropped 0 bases and J dropped 11 bases, with 18 bases sitting between them. The CDR3 extends over 15 amino acids. CDR3 DNA sequence: TGTGCCAGCAGCCAAGATTGGGCGGAACAGGTTCAGCAGTATTTT. The encoded protein is CASSQDWAEQVQQYF.

The genes are TRBV7-9 and TRBJ1-6; D call uncertain. The V end lost 2 bases, the J end lost 5 bases, and 13 bases lay between the germline ends. The CDR3 loop spans 16 amino acids. Germline CDR1 SEHNR, CDR2 FQNEAQ (reference sequence). The DNA of the CDR3 is TGTGCCAGCAGCTTATCCCGGCGGTTCGATAATTCACCCCTCCACTTT. It yields the protein CASSLSRRFDNSPLHF.

The chain uses TRBV9 and TRBJ1-6, with D maybe TRBD1 (6 bases). V was clipped by 0 bases and J by 7 bases, with 11 bases between them. The CDR3 sequence is 15 residues long. Germline V CDR1 and CDR2: SGDLS, YYNGEE. The CDR3 DNA is TGTGCCAGCAGCGTAGAAGGACAGCCCAATTCACCCCTCCACTTT. It is translated as CASSVEGQPNSPLHF.

The chain uses TRBV7-6 and TRBJ2-5; no firm D call. Germline loops: CDR1 SGHVS, CDR2 FNYEAQ. Trimming cost V 1 base and J 2 bases, with 14 bases left between them. The CDR3 sequence is 16 residues long. The DNA for the CDR3 is TGTGCCAGCAGCTTAGTCAGTTTGGGCTTGCAAGAGACCCAGTACTTC. Protein sequence: CASSLVSLGLQETQYF.

The chain links TRBV2 to TRBJ1-4, with 8 nucleotides matching TRBD1. Germline lookup yields CDR1 SNHLY and CDR2 FYNNEI. This CDR3 spans 14 amino acids. Trimming at V came to 6 bases and at J to 6 bases, leaving 6 bases not matched to a gene. In nucleotides, the CDR3 is TGTGCCAGCAGGGACAGGGAGGCGGATGAAAAACTGTTTTTT. It is translated as CASRDREADEKLFF.

This clone was found once. This chain uses TRBV27 with TRBJ2-2; D unresolved. Deletions cut 6 bases from V and 4 bases from J, with 12 bases between. This CDR3 comprises 14 residues. Germline-derived CDR1 and CDR2 are MNHEY and SMNVEV (reference sequence). CDR3 in DNA: TGTGCCAGCAGCCTTGACACGAGCACCGGGGAGCTGTTTTTT. Its translation: CASSLDTSTGELFF.

In DNA form, the CDR3 reads TGCGCCAGCAGCTTGGCCGAGGGGAACAATAATTCACCCCTCCACTTT. As protein: CASSLAEGNNNSPLHF. This sequence joins TRBV5-1 and TRBJ1-6; weak D call: TRBD1 (5 bases). The germline gives CDR1 SGHRS, CDR2 YFSETQ. The V and J ends lost 0 bases and 5 bases respectively, with 12 bases between them. The CDR3 runs to 16 residues. Together with reference TRBV5-1 and TRBJ1-6, the CDR3 gives the full variable domain: KAGVTQTPRYLIKTRGQQVTLSCSPISGHRSVSWYQQTPGQGLQFLFEYFSETQRNKGNFPGRFSGRQFSNSRSEMNVSTLELGDSALYLCASSLAEGNNNSPLHFGNGTRLTVT.

This chain links TRBV5-4 with TRBJ1-2; 7 positions agree with TRBD1. Germline CDR1 reads SGHNT; CDR2 reads YYREEE (reference sequence). V lost 3 bases, J lost 4 bases, and 0 bases stayed unmatched. The length of the CDR3 is 12 residues. CDR3: CASSWTGYGYTF. Written as DNA, the CDR3 is TGTGCCAGCAGCTGGACAGGCTATGGCTACACCTTC. The whole variable domain, remainder taken from reference TRBV5-4 and TRBJ1-2, is ETGVTQSPTHLIKTRGQQVTLRCSSQSGHNTVSWYQQALGQGPQFIFQYYREEENGRGNFPPRFSGLQFPNYSSELNVNALELDDSALYLCASSWTGYGYTFGSGTRLTVV.

This clone was counted a single time. V and J are TRBV24-1 and TRBJ1-2; 7 nucleotides match TRBD1. In germline, CDR1 is KGHDR, CDR2 SFDVKD. This CDR3 has 13 residues. J was trimmed by 4 bases and V by 4 bases; bases with no gene match: 2. CDR3 loop: CATSEGDSYGYTF. The CDR3 nucleotides read TGTGCCACCAGTGAAGGGGACAGCTATGGCTACACCTTC.

This chain connects TRBV12-5 to TRBJ2-4; 11 nucleotides align to TRBD1. The germline V gene encodes CDR1 LGHNT and CDR2 FRNRAP. V shed 5 bases, J shed 5 bases, and the junction held 8 bases outside the gene matches. There are 16 residues in the CDR3. CDR3 nucleotide sequence: TGTGCTAGTGGTCAGGACTGGGACAGGGGGGAAAACATTCAGTACTTC. The encoded protein is CASGQDWDRGENIQYF.

The chain recombines TRBV19 with TRBJ2-1, with D maybe TRBD2 (6 bases). The V gene lost 6 bases and the J gene lost 2 bases, with 8 bases spanning the gap. Germline lookup yields CDR1 LNHDA and CDR2 SQIVND (reference sequence). The length of the CDR3 is 13 residues. For the CDR3, the DNA is TGTGCCAGTAGCGGGGGTCCCTACAATGAGCAGTTCTTC. Translation gives CASSGGPYNEQFF.

The chain carries TRBV5-1 and TRBJ2-7; 9 nucleotides agree with TRBD2. Germline CDR1 reads SGHRS; CDR2 reads YFSETQ. CDR3 size: 14 residues. Germline trimming cut 4 bases from V and 1 base from J; bases unmatched to any gene: 3. The DNA of the CDR3 is TGCGCCAGCAGCATAGCGGGGGTGTCCTACGAGCAGTACTTC. This codes for CASSIAGVSYEQYF.